Sequencing of this TCR beta chain was carried out in a study of blood T cell repertoires in COVID-19. The wider study: Acute-phase and convalescent COVID-19 samples originated in the United States, Italy and Spain. In each case, the material was cDNA or gDNA derived from T cells, B-cell-depleted T cells, or PBMCs.

In the study's own analysis: Cell counts per sample came from amplifying reference gene primers. Sequencing used immunoSEQ multiplex PCR; TCRdb keeps in-frame clones, though not all of them. For V, J and clone size, that table is used; D and trimming come from the DNA. The table lists approximately 73,000 clones, roughly 89% of them singletons. There are 15 residues in the CDR3. J gave up 5 bases and V 5 bases, and 9 bases lay outside the gene matches. Germline CDR1 and CDR2: SGHNT and YENEEA. The TCR sequence derives from a man aged 80 or over with acute or convalescent COVID-19. Sequenced input: peripheral blood. This chain joins TRBV11-3 and TRBJ2-5, with 9 bases aligning to TRBD1. In DNA form, the CDR3 reads TGTGCCAGCAGCCCCGGACAGGGGATTTGGGAGACCCAGTACTTC. Amino acids: CASSPGQGIWETQYF.